This T cell receptor beta chain stems from a study of cytomegalovirus exposure and HLA in healthy donors. General study results and limits: Immune exposure information available was restricted to CMV serostatus. An apparent linkage of common viral pathogens to several of the most significant clusters emerged in a later analysis.

Primers included in the PCR were 60 Vbeta and 13 Jbeta primers. This table comes from immunoSEQ multiplex PCR, and its TCRdb copy is limited to in-frame clones, with some not included. The data show approximately 110,000 clones, over 60% seen once. Concerning this clone: Antigen specificity is unknown.

This receptor was identified in a woman aged 40 to 50 in good health and CMV-seropositive. The sample was PBMCs.

CDR3 amino acids: CASSQDRRRGGISYEQYF. CDR3 coding DNA: TGCGCCAGCAGCCAAGATCGCCGAAGGGGGGGAATTTCCTACGAGCAGTACTTC. The V gene is TRBV4-3, the J gene TRBJ2-7, with a possible D match to TRBD2 (7 bases). The CDR3 sequence is 18 residues long. Trimming removed 0 bases from V and 1 base from J, with 19 bases in between. Germline V gives CDR1 LGHNA, CDR2 YSLEER.